The T cell receptor (beta chain) under discussion was sequenced for a study of blood T cell repertoires in COVID-19. Study details: From the United States, Italy and Spain came samples of acute and convalescent COVID-19. From T cells, B-cell-depleted T cells, or PBMCs came the material, which was cDNA or gDNA.

Methods used by the authors: Amplification with reference gene primers provided the estimates of nucleated cell counts. The protocol was immunoSEQ multiplex PCR, while the TCRdb copy is restricted to in-frame clones and leaves out a portion. D and trimming were read from the DNA, whereas the V and J calls and clone size are those reported in that table. In the table there are 70,000 to 95,000 clones, roughly 77% of which are singletons. This CDR3 spans 16 amino acids. Germline V lookup: CDR1 LGHDT, CDR2 YNNKEL (reference sequence). V lost 3 bases to trimming and J lost 0 bases, with 11 bases between them.

Sample: peripheral blood. The clonotype originates from a human donor in a cohort sampled during active COVID-19. The chain links TRBV3-1 (or the pseudogene TRBV3-2) to TRBJ1-4; possible D gene TRBD1, 5 bases. The CDR3 here is CASSHLSRATNEKLFF. The CDR3 coding sequence is TGTGCCAGCAGCCATTTGAGCAGGGCAACTAATGAAAAACTGTTTTTT.